The 22 T cell receptor beta chains below were found in one sample sequenced in a study of blood T cell repertoires in COVID-19. Using immunoSEQ multiplex PCR, the repertoire was profiled, and TCRdb retains in-frame clones only, with some absent. The sample includes under 250,000 clones, around nine tenths of them seen just once. Sequenced sample: PBMCs or T cells enriched from blood (not recorded which). The receptors were sampled from a woman aged 25 to 45 with acute COVID-19.

The chain employs TRBV4-2 and TRBJ2-7; D call uncertain. Germline V gives CDR1 LGHNA, CDR2 YNFKEQ. Trimming left V 0 bases short and J 6 bases short, with 9 bases between. The CDR3 spans 13 residues. CDR3 nucleotides: TGTGCCAGCAGCCAAGAGTTGGCCCGCGAGCAGTACTTC. It yields the protein CASSQELAREQYF.

V and J are TRBV5-1 and TRBJ1-2; no clear D gene. The ends were cut back, 0 bases at V and 4 bases at J, with 4 bases in the middle. The CDR3 has 12 amino acids. CDR1 is SGHRS and CDR2 is YFSETQ in the germline V gene. In nucleotides, the CDR3 is TGCGCCAGCAGCTTGGACTTCTATGGCTACACCTTC. Translation gives CASSLDFYGYTF.

The J gene is TRBJ1-4, the V gene TRBV7-2, with a weak D call TRBD1 (6 bases). Germline V gene data show CDR1 as SGHTA and CDR2 as FQGNSA. V was clipped by 5 bases and J by 7 bases, with 14 bases between them. The CDR3 extends over 14 amino acids. CDR3 protein: CASSPQGGGEKLFF. Written as DNA, the CDR3 is TGTGCCAGCAGCCCACAGGGAGGGGGTGAAAAACTGTTTTTT.

This sequence joins TRBV12-3 or TRBV12-4 and TRBJ2-3; D may be TRBD1 (6 bases). CDR3 length: 13 residues. Trimming pared 3 bases from V and 3 bases from J, leaving 7 bases between. The chain's CDR3 is CASSFRGTDTQYF. CDR3 nucleotide sequence: TGTGCCAGCAGTTTCAGGGGTACAGATACGCAGTATTTT.

This sequence joins TRBV3-1 (or the pseudogene TRBV3-2) and TRBJ1-5, with D possibly being TRBD1 (6 bases). Germline V gene lookup returns CDR1 LGHDT and CDR2 YNNKEL (reference sequence). V dropped 0 bases and J dropped 2 bases, with 11 bases sitting between them. The CDR3 is 16 residues long. DNA for the CDR3: TGTGCCAGCAGCCAAGAATACAGGGCTCGCAATCAGCCCCAGCATTTT. Protein sequence: CASSQEYRARNQPQHF.

The chain uses TRBV2 and TRBJ1-4; D gene uncertain. The V end lost 10 bases, the J end lost 11 bases, and 23 bases lay between the germline ends. The CDR3 has 14 amino acids. Germline V lookup: CDR1 SNHLY, CDR2 FYNNEI. The CDR3 DNA reads TGTGCCACCTCAAGGGAGGGATGGTCAGAGAAACTGTTTTTT. Its protein product is CATSREGWSEKLFF.

The chain recombines TRBV5-1 with TRBJ2-7, with 9 bases aligning to TRBD1. Trimming took 1 base from V and 6 from J; bases not matched to a gene: 8. Germline lookup yields CDR1 SGHRS and CDR2 YFSETQ. The CDR3 consists of 15 residues. Here the CDR3 reads CASSLRRDRVFEQYF. The CDR3 coding sequence is TGCGCCAGCAGCTTGAGACGGGACAGGGTTTTCGAGCAGTACTTC.

The chain joins TRBV11-2 to TRBJ1-3; TRBD1 is a possible D gene (6 bases). The length of the CDR3 is 16 residues. Between the trimmed V and J ends, which lost 5 bases and 0 bases, there was a span of 14 bases. Germline V CDR1 and CDR2: SGHAT, FQNNGV. The CDR3 DNA follows: TGTGCCAGCAGCCCTAACAGGGTTAGCTCTGGAAACACCATATATTTT. Its protein is CASSPNRVSSGNTIYF.

The genes are TRBV6-6 and TRBJ2-7, with a weak D call TRBD1 (6 bases). Trimming pared 6 bases from V and 2 bases from J, leaving 17 bases between. This CDR3 is 15 amino acids long. The germline gives CDR1 MNHNY, CDR2 SVGAGI (reference sequence). The CDR3: CASSPSRSGAYEQYF. CDR3 coding DNA: TGTGCCAGCAGCCCATCGCGGTCAGGGGCCTACGAGCAGTACTTC.

This clone was observed once. V is TRBV13 and J is TRBJ2-3, with 9 bases aligning to TRBD2. The length of the CDR3 is 15 residues. Germline V gives CDR1 PRHDT, CDR2 FYEKMQ (reference sequence). The junction had 4 bases not matched to a gene; V was cut back by 3 bases and J by 3 bases. The CDR3 loop is CASSLAGGRTDTQYF. CDR3 sequence (DNA): TGTGCCAGCAGCTTGGCGGGGGGGCGAACAGATACGCAGTATTTT.

CDR3 DNA sequence: TGTGCCAGCAGTTTGTCCTTAGTGGACATTCAGTACTTC. Its translation is CASSLSLVDIQYF. The chain is built from TRBV12-3 or TRBV12-4 and TRBJ2-4; no reliable D call. The V gene lost 3 bases and the J gene lost 8 bases, with 11 bases spanning the gap. The CDR3 is 13 residues long.

The genes are TRBV19 and TRBJ2-2; 10 bases line up with TRBD1. Losses at the gene ends were 0 bases for V and 5 bases for J; bases not matched to a gene: 9. Germline V gene lookup returns CDR1 LNHDA and CDR2 SQIVND (reference sequence). The length of the CDR3 is 18 residues. The DNA of the CDR3 is TGTGCCAGTAGTATAGACATAGAAGGGACAGGGGTGACCGGGGAGCTGTTTTTT. It translates to CASSIDIEGTGVTGELFF.

The chain combines TRBV6-5 with TRBJ1-3; D is unclear. Germline V gene sequence: CDR1 MNHEY, CDR2 SVGAGI. This CDR3 has 14 residues. The germline V and J ends were trimmed by 10 bases and 0 bases, with 13 bases remaining between them. CDR3 sequence: CATGPRGSGNTIYF. CDR3 nucleotides: TGTGCCACCGGGCCTCGGGGCTCTGGAAACACCATATATTTT.

This sequence joins TRBV10-1 and TRBJ2-7; no firm D call. Looked up from germline, CDR1 is WNHNN and CDR2 is SYGVQD (reference sequence). CDR3 length equals 13 residues. Trimming left V 9 bases short and J 0 bases short, with 12 bases between. This CDR3 reads CASAGSPSYEQYF. As DNA, the CDR3 is TGCGCCAGTGCCGGGTCCCCCTCCTACGAGCAGTACTTC.

This chain joins TRBV6-5 and TRBJ2-5; the D gene is possibly TRBD1 (6 bases). Trimming pared 6 bases from V and 5 bases from J, leaving 16 bases between. Germline assignment: CDR1 MNHEY and CDR2 SVGAGI. This CDR3 region has 14 residues. The DNA of the CDR3 is TGTGCCAGCAGCCCCTCAGGGGTAGGGGAGACCCAGTACTTC. Its translation: CASSPSGVGETQYF.

The chain links TRBV18 to TRBJ1-1; D not certain. This CDR3 is built from 15 residues. The germline V gene encodes CDR1 KGHSH and CDR2 LQKENI. Trimming cost V 4 bases and J 1 base, with 13 bases left between them. Here the CDR3 reads CASSLSVDSNTEAFF. CDR3 DNA sequence: TGTGCCAGCTCACTTTCGGTAGACTCGAACACTGAAGCTTTCTTT.

This clone came up once. The chain recombines TRBV28 with TRBJ2-7; D gene unclear. Germline CDR1 and CDR2: MDHEN and SYDVKM. With 8 bases removed from V and 4 bases from J, the gap between germline ends came to 12 bases. This CDR3 region has 12 residues. DNA of the CDR3: TGTGCCAGCCAACCAACACGTTACGAGCAGTACTTC. This gives the protein CASQPTRYEQYF.

CDR3 amino acids: CSVAGGTGDFIEQYF. The DNA for the CDR3 is TGCAGCGTTGCGGGCGGGACAGGGGATTTTATCGAGCAGTACTTC. The V gene is TRBV29-1, the J gene TRBJ2-7; 10 nucleotides agree with TRBD1. The germline V gene has CDR1 SQVTM and CDR2 ANQGSEA. The CDR3 spans 15 residues. Germline trimming cut 4 bases from V and 6 bases from J; bases unmatched to any gene: 12.

This chain connects TRBV29-1 to TRBJ2-5; D is undetermined. CDR1 is SQVTM and CDR2 is ANQGSEA in the germline V gene. Between the trimmed V and J ends, which lost 5 bases and 5 bases, there was a span of 9 bases. This CDR3 is built from 11 residues. The CDR3 DNA follows: TGCAGCGTTCCCATTCGGGAGACCCAGTACTTC. Residues: CSVPIRETQYF.

V and J are TRBV30 and TRBJ1-2; D may be TRBD1 (6 bases). This CDR3 region has 12 residues. V dropped 4 bases and J dropped 2 bases, with 8 bases sitting between them. Germline values: CDR1 GTSNPN, CDR2 SVGIG (reference sequence). The CDR3 bases are TGTGCCTGGACACAGGGAAACTATGGCTACACCTTC. Translation gives CAWTQGNYGYTF.

The chain has TRBV7-2 and TRBJ2-3, with 12 bases that match TRBD2. This CDR3 has 17 amino acids. Trimming cost V 10 bases and J 9 bases; bases outside gene matches: 20. The germline CDR1 and CDR2 sequences are SGHTA and FQGNSA. The CDR3 loop is CATPNLAGGTAGRTQYF. The DNA of the CDR3 is TGTGCCACCCCAAATCTAGCGGGGGGGACGGCGGGGAGGACGCAGTATTTT.

The gene calls are TRBV3-1 (or the pseudogene TRBV3-2) and TRBJ1-2, with TRBD1 matching 9 bases. J lost 7 bases, V lost 4 bases, and 7 bases had no gene match. Germline lookup yields CDR1 LGHDT and CDR2 YNNKEL (reference sequence). The CDR3 extends over 14 amino acids. CDR3 DNA: TGTGCCAGCAGCCCCCGGGACAGGGTCCTTGGCTACACCTTC. Translating it yields CASSPRDRVLGYTF.